Listed below are T cell receptor beta chains from one sample, sequenced in a study of blood T cell repertoires in COVID-19. Profiled with immunoSEQ multiplex PCR; TCRdb holds only in-frame clones, not every one. The sample holds more than 250,000 clones; 85% to 90% are singletons and the top ten take about 10%. Sequencing input: PBMCs or T cells enriched from blood (not recorded which). The origin of the receptors is a woman younger than 30 who had recovered from COVID-19. Both conserved end residues are part of each CDR3. A D gene is named only where the DNA matches it firmly. Clone size is stated in some rows and not others, as once, few, many or a class when expanded.

j_gene: TRBJ1-5; abundance: -; d_gene: TRBD1; v_gene: TRBV30; CDR3aa: CAWGRQGGQPQHF; CDR3nt: TGTGCCTGGGGACGACAGGGTGGACAGCCCCAGCATTTT
j_gene: TRBJ1-1; abundance: -; d_gene: TRBD1; v_gene: TRBV28; CDR3aa: CASSFKTGFDYLSNTEAFF; CDR3nt: TGTGCCAGCAGTTTTAAGACAGGGTTCGATTACCTTTCGAACACTGAAGCTTTCTTT
j_gene: TRBJ2-7; abundance: -; d_gene: TRBD1; v_gene: TRBV27; CDR3aa: CASSLAGDRGRSWSYEQYF; CDR3nt: TGTGCCAGCAGTTTGGCTGGGGACAGGGGAAGAAGTTGGTCCTACGAGCAGTACTTC
j_gene: TRBJ2-5; abundance: -; d_gene: TRBD1; v_gene: TRBV5-6; CDR3aa: CASSPGTGGLQETQYF; CDR3nt: TGTGCCAGCAGCCCAGGGACAGGGGGCTTACAAGAGACCCAGTACTTC
j_gene: TRBJ2-5; abundance: -; d_gene: TRBD2; v_gene: TRBV3-1/TRBV3-2; CDR3aa: CASSRLAGETQYF; CDR3nt: TGTGCCAGCAGCCGACTAGCGGGGGAGACCCAGTACTTC
j_gene: TRBJ1-1; abundance: -; d_gene: -; v_gene: TRBV6-5; CDR3aa: CASSYSYMNTEAFF; CDR3nt: TGTGCCAGCAGTTACTCGTACATGAACACTGAAGCTTTCTTT
j_gene: TRBJ1-1; abundance: -; d_gene: TRBD1; v_gene: TRBV18; CDR3aa: CASSKQGAGETEAFF; CDR3nt: TGTGCCAGCTCAAAACAGGGGGCGGGGGAGACTGAAGCTTTCTTT
j_gene: TRBJ2-3; abundance: -; d_gene: -; v_gene: TRBV24-1; CDR3aa: CATRQADTDTQYF; CDR3nt: TGTGCCACGAGACAGGCGGACACCGATACGCAGTATTTT
j_gene: TRBJ2-1; abundance: few; d_gene: -; v_gene: TRBV7-2; CDR3aa: CASSNGGGYNEQFF; CDR3nt: TGTGCCAGCAGCAACGGGGGTGGGTACAATGAGCAGTTCTTC
j_gene: TRBJ2-3; abundance: -; d_gene: TRBD1; v_gene: TRBV15; CDR3aa: CATSGGQGATDTQYF; CDR3nt: TGTGCCACCAGCGGGGGACAGGGGGCGACAGATACGCAGTATTTT
j_gene: TRBJ2-1; abundance: -; d_gene: TRBD2; v_gene: TRBV10-3; CDR3aa: CAISESGTSGSNEQFF; CDR3nt: TGTGCCATCAGTGAGTCCGGGACTAGCGGGAGTAATGAGCAGTTCTTC
j_gene: TRBJ2-7; abundance: -; d_gene: -; v_gene: TRBV2; CDR3aa: CASSVLSYEQYF; CDR3nt: TGTGCCAGCAGTGTACTCTCCTACGAGCAGTACTTC
j_gene: TRBJ2-7; abundance: -; d_gene: -; v_gene: TRBV9; CDR3aa: CASSASLGSRDEQYF; CDR3nt: TGTGCCAGCAGCGCGTCCCTCGGGAGTCGGGACGAGCAGTACTTC
j_gene: TRBJ2-2; abundance: -; d_gene: -; v_gene: TRBV11-2; CDR3aa: CASSLEVPQGLNTGELFF; CDR3nt: TGTGCCAGCAGCTTAGAAGTTCCGCAGGGGCTTAACACCGGGGAGCTGTTTTTT
j_gene: TRBJ2-2; abundance: few; d_gene: -; v_gene: TRBV6-5; CDR3aa: CASSPGLVNTGELFF; CDR3nt: TGTGCCAGCAGTCCGGGATTGGTGAACACCGGGGAGCTGTTTTTT